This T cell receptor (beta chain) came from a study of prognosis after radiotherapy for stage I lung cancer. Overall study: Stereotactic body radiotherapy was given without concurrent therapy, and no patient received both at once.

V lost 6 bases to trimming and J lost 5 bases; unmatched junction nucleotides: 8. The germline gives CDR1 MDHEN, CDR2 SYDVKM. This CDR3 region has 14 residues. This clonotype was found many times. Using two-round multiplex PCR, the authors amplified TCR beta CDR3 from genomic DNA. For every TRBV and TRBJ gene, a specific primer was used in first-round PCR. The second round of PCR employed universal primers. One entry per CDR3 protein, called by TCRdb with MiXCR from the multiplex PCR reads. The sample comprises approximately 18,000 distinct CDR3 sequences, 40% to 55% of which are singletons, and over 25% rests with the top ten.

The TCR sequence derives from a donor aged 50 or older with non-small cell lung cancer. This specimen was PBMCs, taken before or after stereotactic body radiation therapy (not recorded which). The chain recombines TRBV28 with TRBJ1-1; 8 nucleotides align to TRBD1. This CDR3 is CASSPPWTGTEAFF. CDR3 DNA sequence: TGTGCCAGCAGCCCCCCGTGGACAGGGACTGAAGCTTTCTTT.